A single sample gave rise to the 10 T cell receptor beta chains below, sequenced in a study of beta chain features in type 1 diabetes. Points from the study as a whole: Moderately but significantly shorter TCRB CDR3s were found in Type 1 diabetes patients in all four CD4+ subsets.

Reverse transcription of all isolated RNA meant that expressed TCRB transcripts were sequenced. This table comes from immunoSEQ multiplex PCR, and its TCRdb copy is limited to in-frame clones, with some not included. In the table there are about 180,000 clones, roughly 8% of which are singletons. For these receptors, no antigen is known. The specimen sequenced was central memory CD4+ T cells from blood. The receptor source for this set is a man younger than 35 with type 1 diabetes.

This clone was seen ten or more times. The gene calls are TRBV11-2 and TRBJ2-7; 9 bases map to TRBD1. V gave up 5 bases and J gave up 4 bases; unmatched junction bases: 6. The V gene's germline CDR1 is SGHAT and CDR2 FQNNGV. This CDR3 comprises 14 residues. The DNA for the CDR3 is TGTGCCAGCAGCCACTGGACAGGGGTGTACGAGCAGTACTTC. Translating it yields CASSHWTGVYEQYF.

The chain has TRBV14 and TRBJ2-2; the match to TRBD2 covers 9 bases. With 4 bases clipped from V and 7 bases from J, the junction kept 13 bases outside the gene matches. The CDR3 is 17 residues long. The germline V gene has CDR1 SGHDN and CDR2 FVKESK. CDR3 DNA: TGTGCCAGCAGCCTGCGGACTAGCGCCACATTAGGCGGGGAGCTGTTTTTT. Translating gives CASSLRTSATLGGELFF.

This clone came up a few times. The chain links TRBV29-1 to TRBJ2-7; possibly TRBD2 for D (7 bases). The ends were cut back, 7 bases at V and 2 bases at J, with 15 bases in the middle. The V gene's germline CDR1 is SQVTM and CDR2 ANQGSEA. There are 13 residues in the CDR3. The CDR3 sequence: CSAKIGGPYEQYF. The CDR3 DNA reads TGCAGCGCCAAGATCGGGGGGCCCTACGAGCAGTACTTC.

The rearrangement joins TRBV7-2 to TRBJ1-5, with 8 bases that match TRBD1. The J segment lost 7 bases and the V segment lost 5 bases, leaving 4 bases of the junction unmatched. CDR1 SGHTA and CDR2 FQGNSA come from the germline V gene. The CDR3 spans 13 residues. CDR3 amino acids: CASSPDRGQPQHF. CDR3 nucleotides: TGTGCCAGCAGCCCCGACAGGGGACAGCCCCAGCATTTT.

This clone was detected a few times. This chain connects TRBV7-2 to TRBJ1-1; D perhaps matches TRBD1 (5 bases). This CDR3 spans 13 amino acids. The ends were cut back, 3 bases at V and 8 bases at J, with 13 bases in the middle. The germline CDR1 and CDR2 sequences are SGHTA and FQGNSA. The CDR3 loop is CASSFFGANEAFF. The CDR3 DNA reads TGTGCCAGCAGCTTTTTTGGGGCCAACGAAGCTTTCTTT.

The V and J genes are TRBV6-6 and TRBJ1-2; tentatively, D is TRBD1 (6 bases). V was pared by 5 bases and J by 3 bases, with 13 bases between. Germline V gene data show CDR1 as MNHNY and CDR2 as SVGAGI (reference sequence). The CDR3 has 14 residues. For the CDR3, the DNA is TGTGCCAGCAGTCGACCGGGACACTACTATGGCTACACCTTC. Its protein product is CASSRPGHYYGYTF.

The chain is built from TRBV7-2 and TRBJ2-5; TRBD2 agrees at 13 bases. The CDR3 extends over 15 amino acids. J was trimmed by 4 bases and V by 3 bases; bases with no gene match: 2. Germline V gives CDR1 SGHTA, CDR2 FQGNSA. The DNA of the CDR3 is TGTGCCAGCAGCTTGTGGACTAGCGGGGGAGAGACCCAGTACTTC. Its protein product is CASSLWTSGGETQYF.

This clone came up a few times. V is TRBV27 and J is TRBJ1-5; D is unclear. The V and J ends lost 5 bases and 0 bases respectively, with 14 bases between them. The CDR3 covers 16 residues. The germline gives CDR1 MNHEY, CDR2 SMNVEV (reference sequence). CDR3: CASSPLGLYSNQPQHF. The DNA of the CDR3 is TGTGCCAGCAGTCCTCTCGGTCTGTATAGCAATCAGCCCCAGCATTTT.

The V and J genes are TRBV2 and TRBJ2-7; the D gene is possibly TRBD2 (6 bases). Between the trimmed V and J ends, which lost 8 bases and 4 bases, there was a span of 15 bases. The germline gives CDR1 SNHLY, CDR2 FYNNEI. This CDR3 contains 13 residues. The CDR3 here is CASRRGAGYEQYF. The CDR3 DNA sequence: TGTGCCAGCCGACGCGGGGCGGGATACGAGCAGTACTTC.

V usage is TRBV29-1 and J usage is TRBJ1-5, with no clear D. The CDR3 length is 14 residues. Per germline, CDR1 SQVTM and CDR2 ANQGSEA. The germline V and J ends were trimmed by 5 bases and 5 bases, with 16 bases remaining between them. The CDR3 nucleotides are TGCAGCGTTCTGCCACGGGGTCGGGATCAGCCCCAGCATTTT. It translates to CSVLPRGRDQPQHF.